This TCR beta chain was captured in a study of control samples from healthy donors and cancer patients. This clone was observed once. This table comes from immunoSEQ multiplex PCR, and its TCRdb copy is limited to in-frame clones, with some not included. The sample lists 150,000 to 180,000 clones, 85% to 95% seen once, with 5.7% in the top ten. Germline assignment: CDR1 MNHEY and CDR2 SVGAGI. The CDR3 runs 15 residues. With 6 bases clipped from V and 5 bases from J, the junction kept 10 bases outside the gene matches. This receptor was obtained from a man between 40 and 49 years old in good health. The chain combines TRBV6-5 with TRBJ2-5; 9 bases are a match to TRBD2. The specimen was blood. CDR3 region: CASSRAGGPEETQYF. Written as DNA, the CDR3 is TGTGCCAGCAGCAGGGCGGGGGGGCCCGAGGAGACCCAGTACTTC.